This TCR beta chain stems from a study of blood T cell repertoires in COVID-19. Measured with immunoSEQ multiplex PCR; TCRdb has only the in-frame clones, and not every one. The sample contains roughly 200,000 clones, about 89% of which appear only once. Germline V gene sequence: CDR1 SGHKS, CDR2 YYEKEE (reference sequence). CDR3 size: 14 residues. V lost 4 bases to trimming and J lost 4 bases; unmatched junction nucleotides: 7. The sample taken for sequencing was peripheral blood. V and J are TRBV5-5 and TRBJ1-2, with 7 bases identical to TRBD1. The TCR was taken from a man aged 35-49 years with acute or convalescent COVID-19. The CDR3 protein is CASSPSTGPYGYTF. The CDR3 coding sequence is TGTGCCAGCAGCCCATCGACAGGGCCCTATGGCTACACCTTC.